This TCR delta chain is from a study of gammadelta T cells in human blood. Study-wide results and limits: Polyclonal expansion of innate γδ T cells after birth appeared microbially driven.

V was clipped by 3 bases and J by 0 bases, with 8 bases between them. Germline V gives CDR1 GEAIGNYY, CDR2 EKD. The CDR3 contains 16 residues. Notes on this clone: Its antigen is unidentified. With a far larger clone one base away, a read error is the likely cause.

TCRdb re-called clones from the RT-PCR reads via CATT. This sample has 600 to 950 delta-chain clones, with about a third found just once. What was sequenced was Vgamma9Vdelta2 gamma-delta T cells from infant blood. This chain joins TRDV2 and TRDJ3; weak D call: TRDD3 (6 bases). The J gene, left out of TCRdb, was set here by checking the DNA against germline. The sequence came from a human donor. The CDR3 region has the DNA TGTGCCTGTGACGCACTGGGCTCCTGGGACACCCGACAGATGTTTTTC. It specifies CACDALGSWDTRQMFF.